This TCR beta chain was identified during a study of shared clonotypes between healthy human individuals. Findings of the study overall: Apart from blood, nothing was sampled; tissue repertoires likely differ.

Concerning this clone: Its antigen is unknown.

Everyone who donated was a Caucasian adult who lived in Nashville, Tennessee. Naive CD45RA+ and memory CD45RA-negative subsets were split from CD4+ cells. CDR3 length: 15 residues. The germline V gene has CDR1 MNHNS and CDR2 SASEGT. Trimming left V 1 base short and J 4 bases short, with 10 bases between. The assay ran at deep level. Profiled with immunoSEQ multiplex PCR; TCRdb holds only in-frame clones, not every one. The repertoire holds 1 million to 1.2 million clones, with about 72% as singletons. V gene TRBV6-1 combines with J gene TRBJ1-4, with D possibly matching TRBD1 (5 bases). The TCR originated in a man between 18 and 35 years old in good health. Some clones in this sample may be carry-over from other donors' samples. Sequencing was carried out using memory CD4+ T cells from PBMCs. Described subset: CD45RA-negative fraction. CDR3 nucleotides: TGTGCCAGCAGTGAAGGGGGGTCACTTAATGAAAAACTGTTTTTT. Amino acid sequence: CASSEGGSLNEKLFF.